The rows below give T cell receptor beta chains drawn from one sample of a study of beta chain features in type 1 diabetes. Data came from immunoSEQ multiplex PCR; TCRdb stores just in-frame clones and leaves some out. Among roughly 610,000 clones listed, roughly a sixth were seen once. The specimen sequenced was naive CD4+ T cells from blood. The receptors come from a man between 18 and 35 years old in good health. Both conserved end residues are part of each CDR3. Size is stated for part of the rows, as once, few or many counts, or as a class when the clone is expanded.

v_gene	j_gene	abundance	CDR3aa
TRBV29-1	TRBJ2-4	few	CSVTGTGTNIQYF
TRBV7-9	TRBJ2-7	-	CASSLDSSSYEQYF
TRBV9	TRBJ1-3	-	CASSPRTGVVGNTIYF
TRBV11-3	TRBJ2-6	few	CASSPSGANVLTF
TRBV25-1	TRBJ2-1	few	CASSNPLGGRGQFF
TRBV7-2	TRBJ2-7	few	CASREGPPTYEQYF
TRBV4-3	TRBJ1-3	few	CASSLSTTGNTIYF
TRBV18	TRBJ2-4	-	CASSPDLAKNIQYF
TRBV19	TRBJ2-7	-	CASTNLDRIGEQYF
TRBV30	TRBJ2-7	-	CAWSDVGRYYEQYF
TRBV19	TRBJ2-3	-	CASSILPGGGTDTQYF
TRBV7-9	TRBJ2-3	few	CASSKTRDRGTDTQYF
TRBV11-3	TRBJ2-7	-	CASSPFAGNGEQYF
TRBV7-2	TRBJ2-7	-	CASSLAAQGTYEQYF
TRBV5-4	TRBJ2-1	few	CASSSSQGYNNEQFF
TRBV7-3	TRBJ1-1	-	CASSSQGGHTEAFF
TRBV4-1	TRBJ2-7	few	CASSQEQALYEQYF
TRBV2	TRBJ1-5	few	CASNGHNQPQHF
TRBV25-1	TRBJ2-4	few	CASSEWEQVGTKNIQYF
TRBV4-2	TRBJ2-5	-	CASSQGNNRQETQYF
TRBV18	TRBJ2-7	few	CASSPSSGSVYEQYF
TRBV2	TRBJ1-6	-	CASSFDRDNSPLHF
TRBV5-1	TRBJ2-7	-	CASSLIGYEQYF
TRBV9	TRBJ2-3	-	CASSRDQNTDTQYF
TRBV18	TRBJ2-1	few	CASSIQRGATYNEQFF
TRBV6-1	TRBJ2-5	-	CASSARTGGGQETQYF
TRBV4-3	TRBJ1-1	-	CASRQEPTVNTEAFF
TRBV5-1	TRBJ2-7	-	CASSFAGTYEQYF
TRBV4-2	TRBJ1-2	-	CASSQEQRYGYTF
TRBV27	TRBJ2-3	few	CASSLRLAGADTQYF
TRBV25-1	TRBJ2-2	few	CASSDSGLTGRYGELFF
TRBV10-3	TRBJ2-7	few	CASSPGQYYEQYF
TRBV7-3	TRBJ1-1	-	CASSSSGVEAFF
TRBV18	TRBJ1-1	few	CASSPSRVPEAFF
TRBV4-2	TRBJ1-2	-	CASSQGTGIHGYTF
TRBV7-3	TRBJ1-1	once	CASSLTSSGWGPDTEAFF
TRBV14	TRBJ1-1	few	CASSQEQRTEAFF
TRBV4-2	TRBJ1-1	-	CASSQPTRNTEAFF
TRBV9	TRBJ1-1	-	CASSVTLRGTEAFF
TRBV7-2	TRBJ2-7	few	CASSSRGLAGGIEQYF
TRBV18	TRBJ2-7	-	CASSPAALDGEQYF
TRBV19	TRBJ2-5	few	CASSPPGQRETQYF
TRBV6-6	TRBJ1-2	few	CATPERESYGYTF
TRBV10-3	TRBJ1-2	-	CAISGGPESYGYTF
TRBV28	TRBJ2-1	-	CASLGQFRNNEQFF
TRBV12-5	TRBJ1-3	few	CASGCPQAVQAIYF
TRBV27	TRBJ2-1	once	CASSPTGNYNEQFF
TRBV11-1	TRBJ2-4	-	CASSQGLAKNIQYF
TRBV7-2	TRBJ2-3	-	CASSLNPGGAGNTQYF
TRBV5-1	TRBJ2-1	few	CASSLGASGGGYNEQFF
TRBV30	TRBJ2-7	few	CAWKRQGATYEQYF